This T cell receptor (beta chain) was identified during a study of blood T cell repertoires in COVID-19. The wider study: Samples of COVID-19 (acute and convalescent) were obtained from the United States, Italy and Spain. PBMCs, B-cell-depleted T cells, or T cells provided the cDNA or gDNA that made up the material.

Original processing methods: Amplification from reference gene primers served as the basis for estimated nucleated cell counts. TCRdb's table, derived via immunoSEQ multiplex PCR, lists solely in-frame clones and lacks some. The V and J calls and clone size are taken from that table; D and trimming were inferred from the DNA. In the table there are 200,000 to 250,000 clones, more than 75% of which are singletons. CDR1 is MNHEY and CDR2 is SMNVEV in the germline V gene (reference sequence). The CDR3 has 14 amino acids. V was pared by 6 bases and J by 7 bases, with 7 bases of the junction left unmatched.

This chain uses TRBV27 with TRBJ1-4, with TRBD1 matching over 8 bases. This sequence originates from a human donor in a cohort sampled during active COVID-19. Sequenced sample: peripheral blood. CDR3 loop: CASRPDRVGEKLFF. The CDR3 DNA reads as TGTGCCAGCAGACCGGACAGGGTTGGTGAAAAACTGTTTTTT.